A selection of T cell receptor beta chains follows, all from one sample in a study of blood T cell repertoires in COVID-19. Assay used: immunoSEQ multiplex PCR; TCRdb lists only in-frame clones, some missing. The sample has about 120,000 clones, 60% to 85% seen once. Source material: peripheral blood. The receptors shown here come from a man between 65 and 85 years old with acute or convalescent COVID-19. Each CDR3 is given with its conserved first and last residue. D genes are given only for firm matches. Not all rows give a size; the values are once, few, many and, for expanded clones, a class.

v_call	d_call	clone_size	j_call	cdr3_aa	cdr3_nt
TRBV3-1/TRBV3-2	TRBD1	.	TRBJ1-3	CASSPDRAFGNTIYF	TGTGCCAGCAGCCCGGACAGGGCCTTTGGAAACACCATATATTTT
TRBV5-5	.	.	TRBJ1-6	CASSLGSSYNSPLHF	TGTGCCAGCAGCTTGGGGAGCTCCTATAATTCACCCCTCCACTTT
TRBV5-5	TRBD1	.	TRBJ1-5	CASSLGEGAYQPQHF	TGTGCCAGCAGCTTGGGTGAGGGGGCATATCAGCCCCAGCATTTT
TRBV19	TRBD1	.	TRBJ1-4	CAPKPQGAHNEKLFF	TGTGCCCCGAAGCCTCAGGGGGCGCATAATGAAAAACTGTTTTTT
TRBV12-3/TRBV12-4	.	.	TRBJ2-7	CASSPRPGEQYF	TGTGCCAGCAGTCCTCGCCCGGGAGAGCAGTACTTC
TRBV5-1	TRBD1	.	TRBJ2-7	CASSLGTTGGYEQYF	TGCGCCAGCAGCTTGGGGACAACAGGGGGCTACGAGCAGTACTTC
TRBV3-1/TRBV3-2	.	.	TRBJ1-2	CASSQDRYGYTF	TGTGCCAGCAGCCAAGACAGATATGGCTACACCTTC
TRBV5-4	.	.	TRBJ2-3	CASSLVGFTDTQYF	TGTGCCAGCAGCTTGGTTGGCTTCACAGATACGCAGTATTTT
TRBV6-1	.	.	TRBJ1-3	CASSELGGNTIYF	TGTGCCAGCAGTGAATTGGGGGGTAACACCATATATTTT
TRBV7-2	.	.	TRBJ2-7	CASSHKTDSYEQYF	TGTGCCAGCAGCCACAAGACAGACTCCTACGAGCAGTACTTC
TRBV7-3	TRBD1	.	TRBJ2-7	CASSLTAGTGYSPPTKQYF	TGTGCCAGCAGCTTAACGGCTGGGACAGGGTACTCACCTCCTACGAAGCAGTACTTC
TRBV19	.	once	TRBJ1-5	CASSMAGWGNQPQHF	TGTGCCAGTAGTATGGCAGGGTGGGGCAATCAGCCCCAGCATTTT
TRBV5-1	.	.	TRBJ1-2	CASRPTPGTGGGYTF	TGCGCCAGCAGACCGACGCCGGGAACCGGCGGAGGCTACACCTTC
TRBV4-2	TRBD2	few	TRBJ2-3	CASSRGGAARQVDTQYF	TGTGCCAGCAGCCGCGGGGGAGCGGCCCGGCAAGTAGATACGCAGTATTTT
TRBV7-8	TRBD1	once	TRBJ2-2	CASSLARTGGAYTGELFF	TGTGCCAGCAGCTTAGCGCGGACAGGGGGCGCTTACACCGGGGAGCTGTTTTTT
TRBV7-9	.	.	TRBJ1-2	CASSPDAGYGYTF	TGTGCCAGCAGCCCAGACGCGGGCTATGGCTACACCTTC
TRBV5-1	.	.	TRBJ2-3	CASSLGLLPTDTQYF	TGCGCCAGCAGCTTGGGTCTTCTACCCACAGATACGCAGTATTTT
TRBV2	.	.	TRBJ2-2	CASSPQAVNTGELFF	TGTGCCAGCAGCCCCCAAGCGGTGAACACCGGGGAGCTGTTTTTT
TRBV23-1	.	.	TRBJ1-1	CASSQSGRGRTETMNTEAFF	TGCGCCAGCAGTCAATCGGGGAGAGGAAGGACAGAAACCATGAACACTGAAGCTTTCTTT
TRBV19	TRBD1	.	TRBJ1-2	CASSPGTGLLGYTF	TGTGCCAGTAGCCCCGGGACAGGGTTATTGGGCTACACCTTC
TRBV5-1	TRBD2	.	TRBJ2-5	CASSLASGGPNDQYF	TGCGCCAGCAGCTTGGCTAGCGGGGGACCCAATGACCAGTACTTC
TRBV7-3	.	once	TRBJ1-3	CASSLTSAGSGNTIYF	TGTGCCAGCAGCTTAACTTCCGCAGGCTCTGGAAACACCATATATTTT
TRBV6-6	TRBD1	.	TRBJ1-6	CASSRTGVNSPLHF	TGTGCCAGCAGTAGGACAGGTGTGAATTCACCCCTCCACTTT
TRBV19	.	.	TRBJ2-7	CASSKRQESSYEQYF	TGTGCCAGTAGTAAACGACAGGAGTCCTCCTACGAGCAGTACTTC
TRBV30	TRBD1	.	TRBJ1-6	CAWSRDSNNSPLHF	TGTGCCTGGAGTCGGGACAGTAATAATTCACCCCTCCACTTT
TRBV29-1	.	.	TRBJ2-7	CSVVYSYEQYF	TGCAGCGTTGTATACTCTTACGAGCAGTACTTC